Below, one TCR beta chain is given with its context. The V end lost 5 bases, the J end lost 3 bases, and 9 bases lay between the germline ends. The CDR3 runs 13 residues. CDR1 and CDR2 (germline): LNHDA, SQIVND (reference sequence). The source of the sample is a study of cytomegalovirus exposure and HLA in healthy donors. Sequencing was performed with immunoSEQ multiplex PCR; in TCRdb, only in-frame clones are kept and a portion is missing. The data show 150,000 to 200,000 clones, 86% seen once. The chain combines TRBV19 with TRBJ2-3; perhaps TRBD2 as D (5 bases). Sequenced input: PBMCs. The receptor was isolated from a man aged 18-30 years in good health and CMV-seropositive. This CDR3 is CASSPGNTDTQYF. DNA for the CDR3: TGTGCCAGTAGTCCGGGGAATACAGATACGCAGTATTTT.